The rows below give T cell receptor beta chains drawn from one sample of a study of blood T cell repertoires in COVID-19. Profiling relied on immunoSEQ multiplex PCR, and the TCRdb table lists in-frame clones only, not all of them. This table holds 300,000 to 400,000 clones, approximately 88% found once. What was sequenced was peripheral blood. The receptors stem from a woman between 50 and 59 years old with active or convalescent COVID-19. The conserved cysteine and the conserved F or W are not part of the CDR3 here.

V gene | CDR3 protein
TRBV30 | AWRRGLAEAF
TRBV7-2 | ASTTLTSGSRETQY
TRBV5-4 | ASSPRDRGPHEQY
TRBV6-6 | ASTHLGEKGNQPQH
TRBV10-2 | ASSLGMGDRGSYT
TRBV30 | AWSSLATEAF
TRBV5-1 | ASSPDTGLSGNTIY
TRBV15 | ATSSDRGVRDEQF
TRBV18 | ASSPGTPMSGYEQY
TRBV5-1 | ASSFRGANTEAF
TRBV9 | ASSVGRLSYNEQF
TRBV28 | ASSSGFGQPQH
TRBV28 | ASSLPFGDRGQDTQY
TRBV9 | ASSVGGTRGYNEQF
TRBV11-2 | ASSSSDRDSVKQY
TRBV4-3 | ASSQGEVVNTEAF
TRBV2 | ASSPPRETVSHEQF
TRBV7-3 | ASSFLRRGLGEQY
TRBV28 | ASSLVAPLNTEAF